This entry is about one T cell receptor beta chain. The antigen is unknown. This sample stems from a study of cytomegalovirus exposure and HLA in healthy donors. About the research overall: Early on, a data release was issued that held approximately 92 million unique TCRs from HLA-typed donors.

In the PCR, 60 Vbeta and 13 Jbeta primers were used. Generated by immunoSEQ multiplex PCR, the TCRdb table keeps only in-frame clones and is missing some. This table has about 190,000 clones, almost 75% appearing once. The germline gives CDR1 LNHDA, CDR2 SQIVND (reference sequence). Trimming removed 1 base from V and 6 bases from J; junction bases left unmatched: 14. CDR3 length: 18 amino acids. Study-wide results and caveats: Cytomegalovirus association was listed for 150 to 200 TCR beta chains. Certain sequence variants were highly shared and formed a cluster, and this cluster was likely a sequencing artifact. Information on immune exposure was restricted to one variable (CMV serostatus).

V is TRBV19 and J is TRBJ1-5, with 8 bases identical to TRBD1. The source of this sequence is a woman aged 25 to 45 in good health and CMV-seropositive. Sequenced input: PBMCs. CDR3 amino acids: CASSIGGQGAYLAQPQHF. The DNA for the CDR3 is TGTGCCAGTAGTATAGGGGGTCAGGGGGCATATCTGGCTCAGCCCCAGCATTTT.